This TCR beta chain was observed in a study of cytomegalovirus exposure and HLA in healthy donors. Amplification used 60 Vbeta primers and 13 Jbeta primers. Some clones are missing from TCRdb's copy, which holds only in-frame ones; the method was immunoSEQ multiplex PCR. The sample records 130,000 to 150,000 clones, almost 85% being singletons. V gave up 4 bases and J gave up 6 bases, with 24 bases separating them. This CDR3 has 18 amino acids. CDR1 is MGHDK, CDR2 SYGVNS, per germline. The sequence derives from a woman between 55 and 75 years old in good health and CMV-seropositive. This sequence joins TRBV25-1 and TRBJ2-2; possibly TRBD2 for D (6 bases). The sample was PBMCs. In nucleotides, the CDR3 is TGTGCCAGCAGTGGGACCCTGGGACGGGAGAGATTCGCCGGGGAGCTGTTTTTT. It is translated as CASSGTLGRERFAGELFF.